This TCR beta chain came from a study of cytomegalovirus exposure and HLA in healthy donors. Note on this clone: Antigen: not known.

CDR1 SEHNR and CDR2 FQNEAQ come from the germline V gene (reference sequence). This CDR3 spans 14 amino acids. V lost 4 bases to trimming and J lost 7 bases; unmatched junction nucleotides: 9. Primers included in the PCR were 60 Vbeta and 13 Jbeta primers. Some clones are missing from TCRdb's copy, which holds only in-frame ones; the method was immunoSEQ multiplex PCR. The top ten hold less than 2.5% of the sample, which has about 98,000 clones, roughly two thirds seen once. Study conclusions and caveats: Across donors, most TCRs were seen rarely, yet some public ones were widespread.

This rearrangement joins TRBV7-9 to TRBJ2-7; 8 nucleotides align to TRBD2. The sample was PBMCs. The source is a man aged 45 to 65 in good health and CMV-seronegative. CDR3 nucleotides: TGTGCCAGCAGCTCCCGAGCGGGAGTGGGTGAGCAGTACTTC. Its protein is CASSSRAGVGEQYF. The full variable domain, its missing parts supplied by reference TRBV7-9 and TRBJ2-7, is DTGVSQNPRHKITKRGQNVTFRCDPISEHNRLYWYRQTLGQGPEFLTYFQNEAQLEKSRLLSDRFSAERPKGSFSTLEIQRTEQGDSAMYLCASSSRAGVGEQYFGPGTRLTVT.